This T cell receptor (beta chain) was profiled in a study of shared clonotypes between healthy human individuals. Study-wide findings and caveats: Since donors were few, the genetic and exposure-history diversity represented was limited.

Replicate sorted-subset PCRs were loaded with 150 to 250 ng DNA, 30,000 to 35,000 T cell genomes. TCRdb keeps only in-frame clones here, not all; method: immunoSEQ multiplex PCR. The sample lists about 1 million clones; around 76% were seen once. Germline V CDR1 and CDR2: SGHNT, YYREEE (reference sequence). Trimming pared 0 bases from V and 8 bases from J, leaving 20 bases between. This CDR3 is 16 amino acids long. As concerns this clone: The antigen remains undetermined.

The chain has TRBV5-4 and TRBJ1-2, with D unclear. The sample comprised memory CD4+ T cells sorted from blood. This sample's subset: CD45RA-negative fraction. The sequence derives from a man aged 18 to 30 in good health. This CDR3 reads CASSLESLHGNFGYTF. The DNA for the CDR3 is TGTGCCAGCAGCTTGGAATCCCTACACGGGAACTTCGGCTACACCTTC.